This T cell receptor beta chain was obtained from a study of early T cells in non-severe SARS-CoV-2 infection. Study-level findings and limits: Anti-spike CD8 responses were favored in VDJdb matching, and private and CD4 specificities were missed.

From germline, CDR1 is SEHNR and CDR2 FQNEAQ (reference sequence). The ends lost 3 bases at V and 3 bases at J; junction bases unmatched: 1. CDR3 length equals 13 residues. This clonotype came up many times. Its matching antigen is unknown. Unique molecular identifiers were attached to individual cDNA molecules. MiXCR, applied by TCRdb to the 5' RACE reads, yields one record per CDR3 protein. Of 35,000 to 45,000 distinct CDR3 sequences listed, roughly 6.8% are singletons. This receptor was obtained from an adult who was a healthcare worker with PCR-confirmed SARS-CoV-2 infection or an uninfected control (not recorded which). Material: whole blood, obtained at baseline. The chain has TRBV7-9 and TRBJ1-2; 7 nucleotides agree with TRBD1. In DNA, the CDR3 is TGTGCCAGCAGCTTCGGGACAGACTATGGCTACACCTTC. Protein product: CASSFGTDYGYTF.